This TCR beta chain was documented in a study of identical twins. The table lists this clonotype with a few counts. Using its own MiXCR run on the 5' RACE reads, TCRdb lists one record per CDR3 protein. Of 500,000 to 600,000 distinct CDR3 sequences in the sample, approximately 22% were seen once. The sample also formed part of further work on T cells expressing NK-cell markers.

The sequence derives from a woman younger than 30 in good health. Specimen: CD4+ T cells sorted from blood.

In nucleotides, the CDR3 is TGTGCCAGTTCCGGGGGGGGGAGCGGCAATCAGCCCCAGCATTTT. Protein: CASSGGGSGNQPQHF. This chain connects TRBV12-3 or TRBV12-4 to TRBJ1-5, with a weak D call TRBD1 (5 bases). The ends were cut back, 9 bases at V and 2 bases at J, with 17 bases in the middle. This CDR3 has 15 amino acids.